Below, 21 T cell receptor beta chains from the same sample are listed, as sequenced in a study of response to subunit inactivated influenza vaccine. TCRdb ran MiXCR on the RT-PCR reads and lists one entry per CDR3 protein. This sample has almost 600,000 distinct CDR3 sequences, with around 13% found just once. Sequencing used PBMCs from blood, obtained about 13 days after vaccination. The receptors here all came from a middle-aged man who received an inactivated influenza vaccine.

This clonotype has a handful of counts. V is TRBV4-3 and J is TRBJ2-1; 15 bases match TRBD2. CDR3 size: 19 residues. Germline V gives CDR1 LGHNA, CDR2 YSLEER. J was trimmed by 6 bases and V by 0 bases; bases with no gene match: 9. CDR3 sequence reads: CASSQEGPGLAGGPNEQFF. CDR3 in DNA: TGCGCCAGCAGCCAAGAAGGCCCCGGACTAGCGGGAGGGCCCAATGAGCAGTTCTTC.

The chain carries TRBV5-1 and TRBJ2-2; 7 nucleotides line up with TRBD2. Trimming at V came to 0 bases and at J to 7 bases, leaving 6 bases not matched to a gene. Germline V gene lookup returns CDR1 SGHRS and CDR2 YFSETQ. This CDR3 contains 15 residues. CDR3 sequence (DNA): TGCGCCAGCAGCTTGGACGGGAGGAGGGTCGGGGAGCTGTTTTTT. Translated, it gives CASSLDGRRVGELFF.

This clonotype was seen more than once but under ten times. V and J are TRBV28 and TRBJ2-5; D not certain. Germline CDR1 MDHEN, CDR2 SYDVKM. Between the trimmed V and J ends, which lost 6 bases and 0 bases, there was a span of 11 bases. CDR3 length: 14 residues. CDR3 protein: CASSRVRNQETQYF. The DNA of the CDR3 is TGTGCCAGCAGCCGCGTGCGCAACCAAGAGACCCAGTACTTC. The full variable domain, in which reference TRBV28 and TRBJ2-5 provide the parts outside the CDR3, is DVKVTQSSRYLVKRTGEKVFLECVQDMDHENMFWYRQDPGLGLRLIYFSYDVKMKEKGDIPEGYSVSREKKERFSLILESASTNQTSMYLCASSRVRNQETQYFGPGTRLLVL.

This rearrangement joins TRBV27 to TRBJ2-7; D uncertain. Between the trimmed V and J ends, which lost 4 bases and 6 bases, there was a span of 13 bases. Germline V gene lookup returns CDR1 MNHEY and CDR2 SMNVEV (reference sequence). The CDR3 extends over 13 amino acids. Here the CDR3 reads CASSWAPYVEQYF. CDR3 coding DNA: TGTGCCAGCAGTTGGGCCCCCTATGTCGAGCAGTACTTC.

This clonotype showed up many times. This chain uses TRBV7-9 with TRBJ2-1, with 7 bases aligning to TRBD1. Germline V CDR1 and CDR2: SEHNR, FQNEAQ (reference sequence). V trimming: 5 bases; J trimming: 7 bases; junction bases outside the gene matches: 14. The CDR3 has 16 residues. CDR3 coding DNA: TGTGCCAGCAGCACCCAGGCTACAGGGGCTAGGAATGAGCAGTTCTTC. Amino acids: CASSTQATGARNEQFF.

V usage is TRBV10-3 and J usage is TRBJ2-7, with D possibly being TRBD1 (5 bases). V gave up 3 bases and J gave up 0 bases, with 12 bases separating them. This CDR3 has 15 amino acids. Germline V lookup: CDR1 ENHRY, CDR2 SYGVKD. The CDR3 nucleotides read TGTGCCATCAGTGACCCTCCGACAGACTCCTACGAGCAGTACTTC. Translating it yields CAISDPPTDSYEQYF.

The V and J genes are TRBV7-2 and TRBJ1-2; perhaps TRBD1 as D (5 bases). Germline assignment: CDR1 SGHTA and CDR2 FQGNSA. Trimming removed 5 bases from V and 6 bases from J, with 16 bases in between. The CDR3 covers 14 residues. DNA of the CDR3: TGTGCCAGCAGCGCAAAAACAGGATTCAATGGCTACACCTTC. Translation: CASSAKTGFNGYTF.

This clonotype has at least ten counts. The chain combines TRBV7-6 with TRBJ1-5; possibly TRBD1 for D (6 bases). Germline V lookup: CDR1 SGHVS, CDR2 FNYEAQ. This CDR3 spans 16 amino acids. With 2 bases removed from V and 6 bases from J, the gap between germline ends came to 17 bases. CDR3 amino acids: CASSLIGGRGSQPQHF. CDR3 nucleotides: TGTGCCAGCAGCTTAATCGGAGGGAGGGGGAGTCAGCCCCAGCATTTT.

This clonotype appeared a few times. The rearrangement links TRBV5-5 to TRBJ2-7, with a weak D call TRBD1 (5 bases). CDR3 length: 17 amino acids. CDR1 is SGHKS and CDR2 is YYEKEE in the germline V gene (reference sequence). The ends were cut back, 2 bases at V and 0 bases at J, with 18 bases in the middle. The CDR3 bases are TGTGCCAGCAGCTTATCCCCCAGGGCTACAATCTCCTACGAGCAGTACTTC. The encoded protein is CASSLSPRATISYEQYF.

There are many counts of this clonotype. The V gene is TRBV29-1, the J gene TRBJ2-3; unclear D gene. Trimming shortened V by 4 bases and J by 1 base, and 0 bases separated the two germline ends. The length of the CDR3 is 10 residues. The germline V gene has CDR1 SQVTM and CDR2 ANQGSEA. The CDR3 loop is CSVGTDTQYF. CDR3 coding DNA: TGCAGCGTTGGCACAGATACGCAGTATTTT.

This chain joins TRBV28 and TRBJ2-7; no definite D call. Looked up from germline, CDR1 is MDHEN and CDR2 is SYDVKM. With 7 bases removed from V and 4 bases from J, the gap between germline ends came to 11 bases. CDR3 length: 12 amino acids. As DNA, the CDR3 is TGTGCCAGCACCCACCCGGAGTACGAGCAGTACTTC. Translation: CASTHPEYEQYF.

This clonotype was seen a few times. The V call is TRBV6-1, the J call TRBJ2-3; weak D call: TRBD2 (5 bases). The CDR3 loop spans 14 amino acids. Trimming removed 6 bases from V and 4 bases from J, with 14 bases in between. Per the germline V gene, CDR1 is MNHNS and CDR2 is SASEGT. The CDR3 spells CASRPTLASDTQYF. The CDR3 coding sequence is TGTGCCAGCAGGCCAACCCTAGCCTCAGATACGCAGTATTTT.

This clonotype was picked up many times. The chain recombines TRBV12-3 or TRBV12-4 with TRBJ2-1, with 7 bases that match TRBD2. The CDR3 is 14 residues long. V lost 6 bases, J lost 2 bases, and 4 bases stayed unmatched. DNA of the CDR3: TGTGCCAGCAGGGCTAGCGGCCCCTACAATGAGCAGTTCTTC. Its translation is CASRASGPYNEQFF.

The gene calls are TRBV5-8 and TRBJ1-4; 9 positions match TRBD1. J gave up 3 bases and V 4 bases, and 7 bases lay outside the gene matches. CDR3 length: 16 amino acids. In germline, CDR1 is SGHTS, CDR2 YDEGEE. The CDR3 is CASSNTGGRANEKLFF. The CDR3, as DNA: TGTGCCAGCAGCAACACAGGGGGCAGGGCTAATGAAAAACTGTTTTTT.

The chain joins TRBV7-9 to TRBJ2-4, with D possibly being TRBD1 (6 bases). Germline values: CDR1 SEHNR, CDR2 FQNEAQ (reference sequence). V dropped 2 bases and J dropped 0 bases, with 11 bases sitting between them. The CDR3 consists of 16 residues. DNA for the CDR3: TGTGCCAGCAGCTTAATTACAGGGAAAGCCAAAAACATTCAGTACTTC. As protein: CASSLITGKAKNIQYF.

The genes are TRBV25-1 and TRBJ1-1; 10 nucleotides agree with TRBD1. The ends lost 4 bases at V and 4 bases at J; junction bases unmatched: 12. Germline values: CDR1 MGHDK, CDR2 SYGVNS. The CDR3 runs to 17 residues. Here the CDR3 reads CASSADPRDRGATEAFF. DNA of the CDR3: TGTGCCAGCAGTGCAGATCCTCGGGACAGGGGCGCCACTGAAGCTTTCTTT. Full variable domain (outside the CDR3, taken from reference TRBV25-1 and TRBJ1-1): EADIYQTPRYLVIGTGKKITLECSQTMGHDKMYWYQQDPGMELHLIHYSYGVNSTEKGDLSSESTVSRIRTEHFPLTLESARPSHTSQYLCASSADPRDRGATEAFFGQGTRLTVV.

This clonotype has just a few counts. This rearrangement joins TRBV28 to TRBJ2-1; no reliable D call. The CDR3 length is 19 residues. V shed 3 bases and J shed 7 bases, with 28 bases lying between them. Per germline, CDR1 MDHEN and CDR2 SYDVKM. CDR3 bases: TGTGCCAGCAGTTTTGCACCGAGCTCTGTTACGTCGTCCATGAATGAGCAGTTCTTC. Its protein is CASSFAPSSVTSSMNEQFF.

DNA of the CDR3: TGTGCCAGCAGTATTATGGTAGCAGATACAGATACGCAGTATTTT. Amino acid sequence: CASSIMVADTDTQYF. V is TRBV6-1 and J is TRBJ2-3; D gene uncertain. Trimming took off 5 bases at V and 3 bases at J, with 15 bases between the two ends. CDR3 length: 15 amino acids. Germline CDR1 and CDR2: MNHNS and SASEGT.

Here the CDR3 reads CASSMGLAGGNEQFF. The CDR3 DNA sequence: TGTGCCAGCAGTATGGGACTAGCGGGAGGCAATGAGCAGTTCTTC. The chain combines TRBV7-3 with TRBJ2-1; 15 nucleotides align to TRBD2. This CDR3 is 15 amino acids long. CDR1 is SGHTA and CDR2 is FQGTGA in the germline V gene. With 6 bases clipped from V and 6 bases from J, the junction kept 3 bases outside the gene matches.

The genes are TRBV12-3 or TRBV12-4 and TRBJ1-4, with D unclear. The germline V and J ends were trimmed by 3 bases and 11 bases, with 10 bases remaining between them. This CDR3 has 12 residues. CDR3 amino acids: CASSFGVDKLFF. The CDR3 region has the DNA TGTGCCAGCAGTTTTGGGGTTGACAAACTGTTTTTT.

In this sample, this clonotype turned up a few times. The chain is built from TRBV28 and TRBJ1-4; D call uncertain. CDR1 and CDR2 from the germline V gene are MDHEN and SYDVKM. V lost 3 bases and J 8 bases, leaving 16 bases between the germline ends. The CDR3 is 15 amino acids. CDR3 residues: CASSFAGLNDEKLFF. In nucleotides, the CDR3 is TGTGCCAGCAGTTTCGCGGGTCTTAACGACGAAAAACTGTTTTTT.